This TCR beta chain was sequenced during a study of cytomegalovirus exposure and HLA in healthy donors. With regard to this clone: The antigen is not known.

It was with 60 Vbeta and 13 Jbeta primers that the PCR ran. The method was immunoSEQ multiplex PCR; TCRdb's version includes in-frame clones alone and lacks a portion of them. The sample carries roughly 140,000 clones, about 80% recorded once. Germline CDR1 is SGHAT and CDR2 is FQNNGV. V was trimmed by 10 bases and J by 8 bases, leaving 29 bases between them. The CDR3 has 17 residues. Notes on the study in general: Later work showed greater clonal expansion in HLA-associated TCR beta chains than in equally common others. One later analysis reportedly identified an Asian-associated ancestry cluster that showed fewer N-insertions than the 666-donor mean.

The receptor's source is a woman in her 30s in good health and CMV-seronegative. The chain carries TRBV11-2 and TRBJ1-4, with D possibly matching TRBD1 (5 bases). Material for sequencing was PBMCs. The CDR3 nucleotides read TGTGCCACCAACGGTGGGGTAACGGACACACATCGAGAAAAACTGTTTTTT. Translating gives CATNGGVTDTHREKLFF.